This T cell receptor (beta chain) derives from a study of blood T cell repertoires in COVID-19. Across the whole study: T cells, B-cell-depleted T cells, or PBMCs provided the cDNA or gDNA that served as material.

Per the original data handling: Reference gene primer amplification gave estimated nucleated cell counts. Produced via immunoSEQ multiplex PCR; TCRdb's table is partial and in-frame only. For V, J and clone size, that table is used; D and trimming come from the DNA. The sample contains more than 100,000 clones, around 90% of which appear only once. There are 14 residues in the CDR3. The ends lost 5 bases at V and 6 bases at J; junction bases unmatched: 5. The germline V gene has CDR1 MNHEY and CDR2 SVGAGI. The V gene is TRBV6-5, the J gene TRBJ1-4; 8 positions match TRBD1. The source is a woman aged 60-75 years with acute or convalescent COVID-19. Sequencing used peripheral blood. The CDR3 here is CASSIRGPDEKLFF. In DNA form, the CDR3 reads TGTGCCAGCAGTATCAGGGGGCCGGATGAAAAACTGTTTTTT.